One T cell receptor beta chain is described in this entry. In the authors' workflow: Estimates of nucleated cell counts were drawn from the amplification of reference gene primers. Profiling relied on immunoSEQ multiplex PCR, and the TCRdb table lists in-frame clones only, not all of them. V, J and clone size are taken as reported in that table, and D and trimming were inferred from the DNA itself. The sample shows around 280,000 clones, approximately 88% of them seen only once. Participants, 18 to 89 years old, spanned under 25 US areas. Two negative PCRs, clearance, or symptom resolution were required of recovered Cohort 3 donors. The data stem from a study of blood T cell repertoires in COVID-19. Study details: PBMCs, B-cell-depleted T cells, or T cells were the source of the cDNA or gDNA that made up the material.

The CDR3 has 16 residues. Per the germline V gene, CDR1 is SGHNT and CDR2 is YYREEE (reference sequence). V dropped 4 bases and J dropped 5; count of bases not matched to a gene: 9. The chain has TRBV5-4 and TRBJ2-7; 13 bases fit TRBD2. This receptor was obtained from a woman in her 40s who had recovered from COVID-19. The sample consisted of PBMCs or T cells enriched from blood (not recorded which). The CDR3 nucleotides read TGTGCCAGCAGCCTTCGACTAGCGGGAGGTCTCCACGAGCAGTACTTC. Its translation: CASSLRLAGGLHEQYF.